One and the same sample provided the 16 T cell receptor beta chains below, sequenced in a study of regulatory T cells in long-lasting Graves disease. Each CDR3 protein is one row after TCRdb ran MiXCR on the reads. The sample shows about 1,200 distinct CDR3 sequences, approximately 80% of them seen only once. After RNA was extracted from PBMCs, the TCR library was made from it. This specimen was peripheral blood mononuclear cells (PBMCs), taken with antithyroid drug treatment, in newly diagnosed or persistent Graves disease (not recorded which). The receptors were gathered from a woman aged 30 to 39 with Graves disease.

This chain connects TRBV29-1 to TRBJ2-3; D is uncertain. V lost 1 base and J lost 5, with 16 bases in between. Germline CDR1 SQVTM, CDR2 ANQGSEA. The CDR3 is 15 amino acids. CDR3 DNA: TGCAGCGTTGAAGTCGTCGGCTATCAAGGAGATACGCAGTATTTT. Its translation is CSVEVVGYQGDTQYF.

The gene calls are TRBV4-3 and TRBJ2-6; D unclear. V lost 4 bases and J 4 bases, leaving 14 bases between the germline ends. CDR1 is LGHNA and CDR2 is YSLEER in the germline V gene. The CDR3 sequence is 16 residues long. Written as DNA, the CDR3 is TGCGCCAGCAGCCTGAATCGTGGTGCCGGGGCCAACGTCCTGACTTTC. It encodes CASSLNRGAGANVLTF.

This chain uses TRBV11-1 with TRBJ1-5, with D perhaps TRBD1 (5 bases). CDR1 is SGHAT and CDR2 is FQDESV in the germline V gene (reference sequence). Trimming removed 1 base at V and 5 bases at J, with 12 bases between. CDR3 length: 15 amino acids. CDR3 in amino acids: CASSLGFWGDQPQHF. In DNA, the CDR3 is TGTGCCAGCAGCTTAGGGTTCTGGGGGGATCAGCCCCAGCATTTT.

The chain carries TRBV9 and TRBJ1-4; 8 bases fit TRBD1. Trimming at V came to 3 bases and at J to 7 bases, leaving 5 bases not matched to a gene. Germline-derived CDR1 and CDR2 are SGDLS and YYNGEE. The CDR3 has 14 amino acids. The CDR3 region has the DNA TGTGCCAGCAGCGCGGGACAGGCCCCTGAAAAACTGTTTTTT. It specifies CASSAGQAPEKLFF.

V usage is TRBV11-1 and J usage is TRBJ1-4; no clear D gene. The CDR3 has 13 residues. Germline loops: CDR1 SGHAT, CDR2 FQDESV (reference sequence). The germline V and J ends were trimmed by 6 bases and 6 bases, with 11 bases remaining between them. CDR3 amino acids: CASREKGHEKLFF. The CDR3 DNA reads TGTGCCAGCAGGGAGAAAGGGCATGAAAAACTGTTTTTT.

This clonotype was observed a handful of times. V usage is TRBV7-9 and J usage is TRBJ2-7; TRBD1 might be the D (5 bases). CDR3 length: 15 amino acids. Per the germline V gene, CDR1 is SEHNR and CDR2 is FQNEAQ (reference sequence). The V end was cut by 4 bases, the J end by 4 bases, with 17 bases between. The CDR3 protein is CASSSTLGVGYEQYF. CDR3 nucleotide sequence: TGTGCCAGCAGCTCCACTTTAGGGGTGGGTTACGAGCAGTACTTC.

The chain carries TRBV20-1 and TRBJ2-2; a possible D gene is TRBD1 (6 bases). This CDR3 has 13 amino acids. Deletions cut 6 bases from V and 4 bases from J, with 12 bases between. CDR1 and CDR2 from the germline V gene are DFQATT and SNEGSKA (reference sequence). The DNA for the CDR3 is TGCAGTGCAGGGGGACATCTCACCGGGGAGCTGTTTTTT. Its protein is CSAGGHLTGELFF.

The chain has TRBV27 and TRBJ2-3; a possible D gene is TRBD1 (5 bases). Germline lookup yields CDR1 MNHEY and CDR2 SMNVEV (reference sequence). Trimming pared 3 bases from V and 4 bases from J, leaving 17 bases between. This CDR3 has 16 residues. DNA of the CDR3: TGTGCCAGCAGTTTCGGCCGTTGGGGCTCCCCAGATACGCAGTATTTT. It is translated as CASSFGRWGSPDTQYF.

This clonotype appeared a few times. This chain joins TRBV27 and TRBJ2-7; TRBD1 matches at 7 bases. V lost 6 bases and J lost 0; bases outside the gene matches: 8. Germline-derived CDR1 and CDR2 are MNHEY and SMNVEV (reference sequence). The length of the CDR3 is 15 residues. Here the CDR3 DNA reads TGTGCCAGCAGGGTAACAGGGGCGAGCTCCTACGAGCAGTACTTC. Its protein product is CASRVTGASSYEQYF.

V gene TRBV6-2 or TRBV6-3 combines with J gene TRBJ1-2; 7 nucleotides align to TRBD1. The CDR3 runs 15 residues. V trimming: 6 bases; J trimming: 4 bases; junction bases outside the gene matches: 11. Germline values: CDR1 MNHEY, CDR2 SVGEGT. The CDR3 here is CASSSRQGTFYGYTF. For the CDR3, the DNA is TGTGCCAGCAGCTCTCGACAGGGAACTTTCTATGGCTACACCTTC.

This clonotype was observed a few times. The V gene is TRBV9, the J gene TRBJ1-1, with 8 bases identical to TRBD1. The V gene's germline CDR1 is SGDLS and CDR2 YYNGEE. The length of the CDR3 is 12 residues. The ends lost 4 bases at V and 8 bases at J; junction bases unmatched: 4. In DNA, the CDR3 is TGTGCCAGCAGCCGGACAGGGCGCGAAGCTTTCTTT. It translates to CASSRTGREAFF.

The V call is TRBV27, the J call TRBJ2-2; no reliable D call. Germline V lookup: CDR1 MNHEY, CDR2 SMNVEV (reference sequence). Trimming shortened V by 3 bases and J by 0 bases, and 11 bases separated the two germline ends. The CDR3 is 16 residues long. The CDR3 DNA follows: TGTGCCAGCAGTTTTGTGCCTTACTCGAACACCGGGGAGCTGTTTTTT. Translated: CASSFVPYSNTGELFF.

The CDR3 sequence: CASSGTGGLNTEAFF. The CDR3, as DNA: TGTGCCAGCAGTGGTACTGGGGGGCTTAACACTGAAGCTTTCTTT. The gene calls are TRBV27 and TRBJ1-1; D is perhaps TRBD1 (6 bases). CDR3 length: 15 amino acids. The germline V and J ends were trimmed by 5 bases and 2 bases, with 15 bases remaining between them. Germline V gene sequence: CDR1 MNHEY, CDR2 SMNVEV (reference sequence).

This sequence joins TRBV11-1 and TRBJ1-1; tentative D call: TRBD1 (5 bases). In germline, CDR1 is SGHAT, CDR2 FQDESV (reference sequence). CDR3 length equals 15 residues. V dropped 1 base and J dropped 5 bases, with 14 bases sitting between them. CDR3 DNA: TGTGCCAGCAGCTTAGTAGCGCGGGGGAGGACTGAAGCTTTCTTT. Encoded protein: CASSLVARGRTEAFF.

This sequence joins TRBV19 and TRBJ2-7; no firm D call. Germline-derived CDR1 and CDR2 are LNHDA and SQIVND (reference sequence). The CDR3 spans 13 residues. V lost 1 base, J lost 0 bases, and 4 bases lay in between. DNA for the CDR3: TGTGCCAGTAGTATAGCAGTCTCCTACGAGCAGTACTTC. Protein sequence: CASSIAVSYEQYF.

The CDR3 nucleotides read TGCAGCGTTTGGGGATATGGCTACACCTTC. The encoded protein is CSVWGYGYTF. V gene TRBV29-1 combines with J gene TRBJ1-2; unclear D gene. The CDR3 is 10 residues long. The germline gives CDR1 SQVTM, CDR2 ANQGSEA. Trimming stripped 5 bases from V and 5 bases from J, with 6 bases between.